This passage covers 22 T cell receptor beta chains from one sample sequenced in a study of T-cell reconstitution after alpha-beta-depleted transplantation in children. Molecular barcoding with unique molecular identifiers was used for the TCRbeta library. TCRdb reanalysed the PCR reads using MiXCR and keeps one entry per CDR3 protein. The data hold about 310,000 distinct CDR3 sequences, with approximately 23% observed a single time. This sample comprised PBMCs, mostly from graft donor cells, obtained 180 days after TCRalphabeta/CD19-depleted stem cell transplant. The receptors were sampled from a male patient younger than 18 who had a stem cell transplant for acute lymphoblastic leukemia, so the T cells may come from the graft donor.

This clonotype turned up a few times. In DNA form, the CDR3 reads TGTGCCAGCTCATTACAGGGTTGGGATGGCTACACCTTC. Encoded protein: CASSLQGWDGYTF. J is TRBJ1-2 and V is TRBV12-3 or TRBV12-4; possible D gene TRBD1, 6 bases. V gave up 8 bases and J gave up 6 bases, with 16 bases separating them. CDR3 length: 13 amino acids.

V usage is TRBV20-1 and J usage is TRBJ2-7; D unclear. The CDR3 is 12 amino acids. V gave up 4 bases and J gave up 5 bases, with 12 bases separating them. Germline lookup yields CDR1 DFQATT and CDR2 SNEGSKA (reference sequence). The DNA for the CDR3 is TGCAGTGCTAATAAACTTCCGAACGAGCAGTACTTC. It translates to CSANKLPNEQYF.

This clonotype was observed a handful of times. CDR3: CASSYSVLAGDGELFF. CDR3 bases: TGTGCCAGCAGTTACTCAGTCCTAGCGGGAGACGGGGAGCTGTTTTTT. This chain connects TRBV6-5 to TRBJ2-2, with 10 bases aligning to TRBD2. V shed 0 bases and J 7 bases; nucleotides not matched to a gene: 5. Germline assignment: CDR1 MNHEY and CDR2 SVGAGI. The CDR3 spans 16 residues.

The genes are TRBV6-5 and TRBJ1-5; D is ambiguous. V lost 0 bases to trimming and J lost 3 bases, with 9 bases between them. CDR1 and CDR2 (germline): MNHEY, SVGAGI. The CDR3 sequence is 15 residues long. The CDR3 loop is CASSYSLRANQPQHF. CDR3 sequence (DNA): TGTGCCAGCAGTTACTCGCTTCGGGCCAATCAGCCCCAGCATTTT.

This sequence joins TRBV15 and TRBJ2-5; D possibly corresponds to TRBD2 (7 bases). Germline V gene lookup returns CDR1 LNHNV and CDR2 YYDKDF (reference sequence). Between the trimmed V and J ends, which lost 8 bases and 4 bases, there was a span of 23 bases. The CDR3 runs to 16 residues. The DNA of the CDR3 is TGTGCCACCGCCACGGGGGGCACGGTAATAAGAGAGACCCAGTACTTC. Protein product: CATATGGTVIRETQYF.

The sample holds a few counts of this clonotype. The chain recombines TRBV15 with TRBJ2-7, with unresolved D. The CDR3 loop spans 14 amino acids. CDR1 and CDR2 (germline): LNHNV, YYDKDF (reference sequence). The ends were cut back, 8 bases at V and 2 bases at J, with 16 bases in the middle. In DNA form, the CDR3 reads TGTGCCACCGGGCGTGAGAGAGGCCCCTACGAGCAGTACTTC. Translated: CATGRERGPYEQYF.

In this sample, this clonotype turned up once. This chain links TRBV24-1 with TRBJ2-7; D perhaps matches TRBD2 (6 bases). CDR3 length equals 15 residues. Germline V gives CDR1 KGHDR, CDR2 SFDVKD. Trimming stripped 2 bases from V and 2 bases from J, with 12 bases between. Written as DNA, the CDR3 is TGTGCCACCAGTGATTCGGGGGTAGCAACCTACGAGCAGTACTTC. Its translation is CATSDSGVATYEQYF.

The V call is TRBV7-6, the J call TRBJ1-2; TRBD1 matches 8 bases. The CDR3 is 16 residues long. V shed 2 bases, J shed 3 bases, and the junction held 8 bases outside the gene matches. Germline V gene lookup returns CDR1 SGHVS and CDR2 FNYEAQ. The CDR3 sequence is CASSLLATGADYGYTF. Here the CDR3 DNA reads TGTGCCAGCAGCTTATTGGCGACAGGGGCCGACTATGGCTACACCTTC.

This clonotype occurred a few times. J is TRBJ1-1 and V is TRBV11-2, with 7 bases matching TRBD1. Looked up from germline, CDR1 is SGHAT and CDR2 is FQNNGV. The length of the CDR3 is 13 residues. Trimming at V came to 5 bases and at J to 4 bases, leaving 4 bases not matched to a gene. The chain's CDR3 is CASSEWTGTEAFF. DNA of the CDR3: TGTGCCAGCAGCGAATGGACAGGCACTGAAGCTTTCTTT.

V is TRBV4-1 and J is TRBJ2-3; 7 bases agree with TRBD2. The germline gives CDR1 MGHRA, CDR2 YSYEKL. The V segment lost 1 base and the J segment 1 base; nucleotides outside the gene matches: 8. The CDR3 runs to 17 residues. The CDR3 DNA sequence: TGCGCCAGCAGCCAAGCGGCGACTAGCAGGGGCACAGATACGCAGTATTTT. Its protein product is CASSQAATSRGTDTQYF.

This clonotype has only a few counts. J is TRBJ2-2 and V is TRBV5-5; TRBD2 matches 11 bases. The germline V gene encodes CDR1 SGHKS and CDR2 YYEKEE (reference sequence). The CDR3 totals 15 residues. The V gene end was trimmed by 2 bases and the J gene end by 4 bases; junction bases not matched to a gene: 1. CDR3 DNA: TGTGCCAGCAGCTTTACTAGCGGGAGCACCGGGGAGCTGTTTTTT. Translated, it gives CASSFTSGSTGELFF.

This clonotype has just a few counts. The rearrangement uses TRBV9 and TRBJ2-5; possible D gene TRBD1, 6 bases. This CDR3 spans 14 amino acids. The ends were cut back, 7 bases at V and 1 base at J, with 14 bases in the middle. Germline CDR1 is SGDLS and CDR2 is YYNGEE. This CDR3 reads CASGPTGPQETQYF. The CDR3 DNA reads TGTGCCAGCGGCCCGACAGGTCCCCAAGAGACCCAGTACTTC.

This clonotype was seen a few times. The chain joins TRBV20-1 to TRBJ2-7; D call uncertain. CDR1 is DFQATT, CDR2 SNEGSKA, per germline (reference sequence). The ends were cut back, 5 bases at V and 1 base at J, with 9 bases in the middle. The CDR3 runs 12 residues. CDR3 region: CSARLDSYEQYF. CDR3 bases: TGCAGTGCTCGACTCGATTCCTACGAGCAGTACTTC.

The rearrangement joins TRBV18 to TRBJ2-2; possibly TRBD1 for D (6 bases). V was shortened by 5 bases and J by 3 bases, with 13 bases between the two germline ends. The germline CDR1 and CDR2 sequences are KGHSH and LQKENI. The CDR3 extends over 15 amino acids. This CDR3 is CASSSSAGDTGELFF. The CDR3 DNA reads TGTGCCAGCTCATCGTCGGCAGGGGACACCGGGGAGCTGTTTTTT.

The V and J genes are TRBV5-1 and TRBJ2-1; 10 positions agree with TRBD1. This CDR3 is 17 amino acids long. Germline CDR1 reads SGHRS; CDR2 reads YFSETQ. V lost 3 bases to trimming and J lost 2 bases; unmatched junction nucleotides: 8. The CDR3 coding sequence is TGCGCCAGCAGCTCCCAACCGGGACAGGGGACCTACAATGAGCAGTTCTTC. This encodes CASSSQPGQGTYNEQFF.

The chain links TRBV10-3 to TRBJ2-5; no firm D call. The CDR3 sequence is 12 residues long. V lost 11 bases and J lost 1, with 11 bases in between. Germline values: CDR1 ENHRY, CDR2 SYGVKD. DNA for the CDR3: TGTGCCTCGATGGGCATCCAAGAGACCCAGTACTTC. Translated, it gives CASMGIQETQYF.

In its sample, this clonotype was seen a few times. The chain is built from TRBV27 and TRBJ2-7; D remains unclear. Germline CDR1 is MNHEY and CDR2 is SMNVEV (reference sequence). The CDR3 contains 13 residues. V shed 2 bases and J shed 2 bases, with 7 bases lying between them. In DNA form, the CDR3 reads TGTGCCAGCAGTTTAGGGGTCCCCTACGAGCAGTACTTC. Its translation: CASSLGVPYEQYF.

The V call is TRBV7-2, the J call TRBJ1-2, with TRBD1 matching 7 bases. The CDR3 is 14 residues long. Trimming removed 5 bases from V and 0 bases from J; junction bases left unmatched: 3. CDR1 and CDR2 from the germline V gene are SGHTA and FQGNSA. For the CDR3, the DNA is TGTGCCAGCAGCCCGGACAGGCCTAACTATGGCTACACCTTC. Its translation is CASSPDRPNYGYTF.

This clonotype was found a few times. The rearrangement joins TRBV20-1 to TRBJ2-1, with 10 bases matching TRBD2. CDR3 size: 17 residues. V lost 1 base to trimming and J lost 5 bases; unmatched junction nucleotides: 11. Germline assignment: CDR1 DFQATT and CDR2 SNEGSKA (reference sequence). The CDR3 bases are TGCAGTGCTAGAGTGTGGACTAGCGGAAGAATCAACAATGAGCAGTTCTTC. Encoded protein: CSARVWTSGRINNEQFF.

The table lists this clonotype with many counts. V gene TRBV5-1 combines with J gene TRBJ2-7; 7 nucleotides line up with TRBD1. V was pared by 0 bases and J by 1 base, with 7 bases of the junction left unmatched. The CDR3 contains 16 residues. Looked up from germline, CDR1 is SGHRS and CDR2 is YFSETQ. CDR3 sequence reads: CASSLGSGQSSYEQYF. In DNA, the CDR3 is TGCGCCAGCAGCTTGGGTTCGGGACAGTCTTCCTACGAGCAGTACTTC.

The rearrangement uses TRBV9 and TRBJ2-5, with D tentatively TRBD2 (6 bases). This CDR3 comprises 16 residues. Per germline, CDR1 SGDLS and CDR2 YYNGEE. Trimming pared 3 bases from V and 5 bases from J, leaving 20 bases between. CDR3 nucleotides: TGTGCCAGCAGCGCCGGCGAAGGTCGGGAGTACGAGACCCAGTACTTC. Its protein product is CASSAGEGREYETQYF.

The chain joins TRBV5-1 to TRBJ2-5; TRBD2 might be the D (6 bases). Per germline, CDR1 SGHRS and CDR2 YFSETQ. The CDR3 is made up of 15 amino acids. V lost 0 bases and J lost 1, with 10 bases in between. CDR3 protein: CASSLGGLTQETQYF. CDR3 nucleotides: TGCGCCAGCAGCTTGGGGGGACTCACCCAAGAGACCCAGTACTTC.